The sequence of this TCR beta chain was determined in a study of glioma-infiltrating T cells after dendritic cell vaccination. The primer mix had 60 V beta and 13 J beta primers. Libraries were prepared by immunoSEQ multiplex PCR; TCRdb keeps only in-frame clonotypes and omits some of them. Of more than 85,000 clones detected, roughly 84% appear once; the ten largest clones hold 2.5% to 3.5%. This clone was recorded a few times. This clonotype was obtained from a human donor with glioblastoma. The specimen was blood, collected before dendritic cell vaccination.

CDR3 nucleotide sequence: TGTGCCAGCAGCTCGGGACAGGGGGTTCATGAGCAGTTCTTC. This gives the protein CASSSGQGVHEQFF. The chain combines TRBV7-2 with TRBJ2-1, with 11 nucleotides matching TRBD1. This CDR3 has 14 amino acids. Germline V gives CDR1 SGHTA, CDR2 FQGNSA. The trim removed 4 bases at V and 8 bases at J, leaving 4 bases unmatched. Complete variable domain (other parts from reference TRBV7-2 and TRBJ2-1): GAGVSQSPSNKVTEKGKDVELRCDPISGHTALYWYRQSLGQGLEFLIYFQGNSAPDKSGLPSDRFSAERTGGSVSTLTIQRTQQEDSAVYLCASSSGQGVHEQFFGPGTRLTVL.